Listed below are T cell receptor beta chains from one sample, sequenced in a study of liver allograft versus peripheral blood T cells. Via MiXCR, TCRdb re-called the reads, giving one row per CDR3 protein. The repertoire holds approximately 12,000 distinct CDR3 sequences, with 23% as singletons. Source of these receptors: a human patient who had a liver transplant. These T cells may partly come from the graft donor. CDR3s include the opening cysteine and the closing phenylalanine or tryptophan. A D gene is named only where the DNA matches it firmly. A clone size is listed for some rows: how often the clone was seen (once, few, many), or a class if it is expanded.

NA TRBJ1-5 NA TRBV7-2 TGTGCCAGCAGCTCCAGGGTTTCACAGCCCCAGCATTTT CASSSRVSQPQHF
NA TRBJ1-6 NA TRBV20-1 TGCAGTCATTCCAGGGTAACCTATAATTCACCCCTCCACTTT CSHSRVTYNSPLHF
NA TRBJ2-7 NA TRBV5-4 TGTGCCAGCAGCTTGGGTAGGGTGAGCGACGAGCAGTACTTC CASSLGRVSDEQYF
NA TRBJ1-1 NA TRBV6-2/TRBV6-3 TGTGCCAGCAGTTACGACCCCGGCCGGGCCGGGCGCACTGAAGCTTTCTTT CASSYDPGRAGRTEAFF
TRBD1 TRBJ1-2 NA TRBV6-1 TGTGCCAGCAGTTACAGGGGGCGACGGGGCTACACCTTC CASSYRGRRGYTF
NA TRBJ2-3 NA TRBV7-2 TGTGCCAGCAGCTTAACCTTCCCGTGGAGGGATACGCAGTATTTT CASSLTFPWRDTQYF
NA TRBJ1-2 medium-sized TRBV28 TGTGCCAGCAGTTTTATTGGGATAACCACAGATTATGGCTACACCTTC CASSFIGITTDYGYTF
NA TRBJ2-7 few TRBV7-9 TGTGCCAGCAGCTTATCGGGCCAGTACGAGCAGTACTTC CASSLSGQYEQYF
NA TRBJ2-1 NA TRBV6-2/TRBV6-3 TGTGCCAGCAGTCATAGATATGAGCAGTTCTTC CASSHRYEQFF
TRBD2 TRBJ2-7 NA TRBV11-3 TGTGCCAGCAGCTACGGGACTAGCGGGGCCTACGAGCAGTACTTC CASSYGTSGAYEQYF
TRBD2 TRBJ2-7 NA TRBV20-1 TGCAGTGCTAGAAGATTTCGATGGCGGGACTATCGACGGGACTACGAGCAGTACTTC CSARRFRWRDYRRDYEQYF
TRBD2 TRBJ2-7 NA TRBV11-2 TGTGCCAACAGAGCCCTAGCGGGCCCCTACGAGCAGTACTTC CANRALAGPYEQYF
TRBD1 TRBJ1-6 medium-sized TRBV6-5 TGTGCCAGCAGCCGCGCCTTGGACAGGAGCTCCTATAATTCACCCCTCCACTTT CASSRALDRSSYNSPLHF
NA TRBJ2-7 NA TRBV12-3/TRBV12-4 TGTGCCAGCAGTTTATGGTCTACCTCCTCCTACGAGCAGTACTTC CASSLWSTSSYEQYF
NA TRBJ2-7 medium-sized TRBV13 TGTGCCAGCAGCTTAGGCCTCAGGAATTCGGACGAGCAGTACTTC CASSLGLRNSDEQYF
NA TRBJ1-3 NA TRBV14 TGTGCCAGCAGCATTGGAAACACCATATATTTT CASSIGNTIYF
NA TRBJ2-6 NA TRBV12-3/TRBV12-4 TGTGCCAGCAGTGACCATGGGGGTCTCTCTGGGGCCAACGTCCTGACTTTC CASSDHGGLSGANVLTF
NA TRBJ1-4 medium-sized TRBV7-2 TGTGCCAGCAGCTCACAGATAGGGGATAATGAAAAACTGTTTTTT CASSSQIGDNEKLFF
NA TRBJ2-7 few TRBV6-5 TGTGCCAGCTCCCGGGGGAGACGGTGGGGTAGCTCCTACGAGCAGTACTTC CASSRGRRWGSSYEQYF
TRBD1 TRBJ1-5 once TRBV7-9 TGTGCCAGCAGCTTAGGGACAGGGTTTGGACAGCCCCAGCATTTT CASSLGTGFGQPQHF
TRBD2 TRBJ2-1 NA TRBV2 TGTGCCAGCAGTGAACCCCTAGCGGCCCTCAATGAGCAGTTCTTC CASSEPLAALNEQFF
NA TRBJ1-5 few TRBV7-2 TGTGCCAGCAGCTTCAAAGGGGATCAGCCCCAGCATTTT CASSFKGDQPQHF
NA TRBJ1-2 medium-sized TRBV24-1 TGTGCCACCAACGATGGGGGTCCCGGCTACACCTTC CATNDGGPGYTF
NA TRBJ1-2 medium-sized TRBV19 TGTGCCAGTAGCGGACGGGGGGCTGATCGGTATGGCTACACCTTC CASSGRGADRYGYTF
TRBD1 TRBJ1-2 NA TRBV6-5 TGTGCCAGCAGTTATGGGCAGGGGGCCCCCTATGGCTACACCTTC CASSYGQGAPYGYTF
NA TRBJ2-3 NA TRBV24-1 TGTGCCACCAGTGCCCAGATCACAGATACGAAGTATTTT CATSAQITDTKYF
NA TRBJ2-7 medium-sized TRBV18 TGTGCCAGCTCCGACAGTACCTACGAGCAGTACTTC CASSDSTYEQYF
NA TRBJ1-1 few TRBV20-1 TGCAGTGCTCCATACAGGGTTCCTCGGACTGAAGCTTTCTTT CSAPYRVPRTEAFF
TRBD1 TRBJ1-2 medium-sized TRBV10-3 TGTGCCATCAGTGGGCCGGGGACAGGGTCTGGCTATGGCTACACCTTC CAISGPGTGSGYGYTF
TRBD1 TRBJ2-1 once TRBV28 TGTGCCAGCAGTTTAACGGGACAGGGTAACAATGAGCAGTTCTTC CASSLTGQGNNEQFF
NA TRBJ1-4 NA TRBV5-1 TGCGCCAGCAGCTTGGATCCCTATAATGAAAAACTGTTTTTT CASSLDPYNEKLFF
NA TRBJ1-2 few TRBV27 TGTGCCAGCAGTTTACAAGAGGGTCGATATGGCTACACCTTC CASSLQEGRYGYTF
TRBD2 TRBJ2-1 medium-sized TRBV18 TGTGCCAGCTCACCAAGGCCTAGCGGGGACAATGAGCAGTTCTTC CASSPRPSGDNEQFF
TRBD1 TRBJ1-6 medium-sized TRBV19 TGTGCCAGTAGTAGGGACAGGTGGTCACCCCTCCACTTT CASSRDRWSPLHF
NA TRBJ1-1 medium-sized TRBV18 TGTGCCAGCTCACCCCTACTACAGGCGAACACTGAAGCTTTCTTT CASSPLLQANTEAFF
NA TRBJ2-1 few TRBV28 TGTGCCAGCAGTCTCGGGACCCCGAGGGAGCAGTTCTTC CASSLGTPREQFF
NA TRBJ2-5 NA TRBV24-1 TGTGCCACCAGTGATTTGAAGGGCAGCCTACAAGAGACCCAGTACTTC CATSDLKGSLQETQYF
NA TRBJ2-3 NA TRBV10-3 TGTGCCATCAGTGGCCCAGGGGCAGATACGCAGTATTTT CAISGPGADTQYF